Here is one T cell receptor (beta chain) with its context. The data originate from a study of T cells after somatic rescue of genetic block. Some clones are missing from TCRdb's copy, which holds only in-frame ones; the method was immunoSEQ multiplex PCR. The data hold tens of thousands of clones, with roughly 90% observed a single time. What was sequenced was peripheral blood mononuclear cells (PBMCs). This clonotype originated in a man aged 35 to 55.

The CDR3 protein is CASSLPSEGQETQYF. For the CDR3, the DNA is TGTGCCAGCAGCTTGCCCTCGGAGGGGCAGGAGACCCAGTACTTC. The genes are TRBV5-6 and TRBJ2-5; possibly TRBD2 for D (6 bases). Deletions cut 1 base from V and 5 bases from J, with 15 bases between. CDR3 size: 15 residues. Germline CDR1 and CDR2: SGHDT and YYEEEE.